A single sample is the source of the 9 T cell receptor beta chains below, sequenced in a study of tumor and adjacent non-tumor tissue in lung cancer. A modified ARM-PCR protocol with three rounds of nested PCR amplified TCRbeta. MiXCR, run by TCRdb on the multiplex PCR reads, gives a single entry per CDR3 protein. The sample consists of 60,000 to 85,000 distinct CDR3 sequences, 60% to 80% of them appearing once. The template was RNA from unsorted bulk tissue. Sequencing was carried out using lung tumor tissue. These receptors originate from a woman aged 45 to 65 with non-small cell lung cancer.

On this clonotype: One end of the junction does not line up with germline, which may come from a read error. J is TRBJ1-2 and V is TRBV6-1, with 9 bases aligning to TRBD1. Germline CDR1 MNHNS, CDR2 SASEGT. CDR3 length equals 13 residues. The CDR3 coding sequence is TGTGCCAACGGGACAGGGTTTAACTATGGCTACATCTTC. Amino acid sequence: CANGTGFNYGYIF.

Concerning this clonotype: One end of the junction is discordant with germline, which a read error may explain. This sequence joins TRBV14 and TRBJ2-7; D may be TRBD1 or TRBD2 (5 bases each). This CDR3 is built from 14 residues. Germline V CDR1 and CDR2: SGHDN, FVKESK. CDR3 loop: CASSRDGRTYEQHF. CDR3 DNA sequence: TGTGCCAGCAGCCGGGACGGCCGGACTTACGAGCAGCACTTC.

As regards this clonotype: A read error may produce the germline difference seen at one junction end. The chain couples TRBV4-1 to TRBJ2-3; maybe TRBD1 (6 bases). There are 16 residues in the CDR3. Germline loops: CDR1 MGHRA, CDR2 YSYEKL. CDR3 DNA sequence: TGCGCCGGCAGCCAATTTGGGACATGGGTCATAGATACGCAGTATTTT. Translation gives CAGSQFGTWVIDTQYF.

A single count supports this clonotype. Sequence at one end of the junction differs from germline and may be a read error. The V call is TRBV4-2, the J call TRBJ1-5; D might be TRBD1 (6 bases). The CDR3 totals 16 residues. Germline CDR1 reads LGHNA; CDR2 reads YNFKEQ. The CDR3 is CANSQDLGGGGQSQHF. In DNA form, the CDR3 reads TGTGCCAACAGCCAAGATTTGGGCGGGGGCGGTCAGTCCCAGCATTTT.

Remarks on this clonotype: The junction differs from germline at one of its ends, possibly a read error. This chain connects TRBV14 to TRBJ1-2; a weak D match, TRBD1 (5 bases). This CDR3 contains 14 residues. Germline V gene lookup returns CDR1 SGHDN and CDR2 FVKESK. The DNA of the CDR3 is TGTGTCAGCAGCCAGATAGGGGTTAACTATGGCTACACCTTC. Its protein is CVSSQIGVNYGYTF.

The J gene is TRBJ2-3, the V gene TRBV6-5, with D tentatively TRBD1 or TRBD2 (5 bases each). Germline CDR1 is MNHEY and CDR2 is SVGAGI. V dropped 6 bases and J dropped 0 bases, with 16 bases sitting between them. The CDR3 contains 16 residues. Here the CDR3 DNA reads TGTGCCAGCAGACATTACCCGGGGACGAGCACAGATACGCAGTATTTT. It encodes CASRHYPGTSTDTQYF.

This clonotype has just a few counts. A read error may be the cause here, since a much bigger clone is one base away. V usage is TRBV29-1 and J usage is TRBJ1-1; D is perhaps TRBD1 (5 bases). The germline gives CDR1 SQVTM, CDR2 ANQGSEA. This CDR3 comprises 14 residues. The CDR3 sequence: CSVVPPGGNTEVFF. The DNA for the CDR3 is TGCAGCGTTGTACCTCCCGGGGGTAACACTGAAGTTTTCTTT. The entire variable domain, with the rest obtained from reference TRBV29-1 and TRBJ1-1, is as follows: SAVISQKPSRDICQRGTSLTIQCQVDSQVTMMFWYRQQPGQSLTLIATANQGSEATYESGFVIDKFPISRPNLTFSTLTVSNMSPEDSSIYLCSVVPPGGNTEVFFGQGTRLTVV.

The chain couples TRBV6-2 or TRBV6-3 to TRBJ2-3, with D tentatively TRBD1 (6 bases). Per the germline V gene, CDR1 is MNHEY and CDR2 is SVGEGT. Trimming pared 6 bases from V and 15 bases from J, leaving 25 bases between. The CDR3 extends over 14 amino acids. CDR3 nucleotide sequence: TGTGCCAGCAGAATGGACAGTGAAACAGATACGCGATATTTT. Its translation: CASRMDSETDTRYF.

This rearrangement joins TRBV29-1 to TRBJ2-5, with TRBD2 identical over 8 bases. The CDR3 contains 14 residues. The germline gives CDR1 SQVTM, CDR2 ANQGSEA. With 8 bases clipped from V and 5 bases from J, the junction kept 13 bases outside the gene matches. The CDR3 loop is CSLAASGSLETQYF. DNA of the CDR3: TGCAGCTTGGCGGCCAGCGGGAGCCTTGAGACCCAGTACTTC.